Following are 22 T cell receptor beta chains from one sample sequenced in a study of cytomegalovirus exposure and HLA in healthy donors. Clones were read by immunoSEQ multiplex PCR, and TCRdb kept only the in-frame ones, dropping some. The table includes approximately 200,000 clones, 80% to 85% detected once. Specimen: PBMCs. The source is a woman in her 30s in good health and CMV-seronegative.

The J gene is TRBJ2-5, the V gene TRBV5-4; TRBD2 matches at 7 bases. The V gene's germline CDR1 is SGHNT and CDR2 YYREEE (reference sequence). This CDR3 is built from 15 residues. V was pared by 2 bases and J by 1 base, with 5 bases of the junction left unmatched. In DNA, the CDR3 is TGTGCCAGCAGCTTAAGTCCTAGCGGCCAAGAGACCCAGTACTTC. This gives the protein CASSLSPSGQETQYF.

The chain uses TRBV28 and TRBJ1-1, with D possibly matching TRBD1 (6 bases). Trimming pared 6 bases from V and 5 bases from J, leaving 13 bases between. CDR1 is MDHEN and CDR2 is SYDVKM in the germline V gene. The CDR3 is 13 amino acids. The CDR3: CASSLIQGTEAFF. The CDR3 region has the DNA TGTGCCAGCAGCTTAATCCAGGGGACTGAAGCTTTCTTT.

This clone was observed a few times. This chain connects TRBV11-1 to TRBJ2-7; 8 bases match TRBD2. Losses at the gene ends were 4 bases for V and 6 bases for J; bases not matched to a gene: 11. The germline CDR1 and CDR2 sequences are SGHAT and FQDESV (reference sequence). The CDR3 is 15 residues long. This chain's CDR3 is CASSSWTSTPLEQYF. CDR3 sequence (DNA): TGTGCCAGCAGCTCCTGGACTAGCACCCCCCTCGAGCAGTACTTC.

V usage is TRBV7-9 and J usage is TRBJ1-1, with a tentative D call TRBD1 (5 bases). The V gene's germline CDR1 is SEHNR and CDR2 FQNEAQ (reference sequence). V gave up 1 base and J gave up 1 base, with 19 bases separating them. The CDR3 is 18 residues long. DNA of the CDR3: TGTGCCAGCAGCTTAGTAGTCTTTCCCGGGGACTCGAACACTGAAGCTTTCTTT. Protein product: CASSLVVFPGDSNTEAFF.

V usage is TRBV5-6 and J usage is TRBJ2-3; no clear D. Germline V gene sequence: CDR1 SGHDT, CDR2 YYEEEE. This CDR3 spans 11 amino acids. The V end was cut by 4 bases, the J end by 8 bases, with 8 bases between. The CDR3 spells CASSNIFTQYF. The CDR3, as DNA: TGTGCCAGCAGCAATATATTTACGCAGTATTTT.

The V and J genes are TRBV19 and TRBJ1-2; 9 positions agree with TRBD1. Germline CDR1 reads LNHDA; CDR2 reads SQIVND (reference sequence). The CDR3 has 13 residues. After removal of 5 bases from V and 5 bases from J, the junction contained 3 bases not matched to a gene. CDR3 nucleotides: TGTGCCAGTAGTTTCGGACAGGGGTATGGCTACACCTTC. Its translation: CASSFGQGYGYTF. The full variable domain, its missing parts supplied by reference TRBV19 and TRBJ1-2, is DGGITQSPKYLFRKEGQNVTLSCEQNLNHDAMYWYRQDPGQGLRLIYYSQIVNDFQKGDIAEGYSVSREKKESFPLTVTSAQKNPTAFYLCASSFGQGYGYTFGSGTRLTVV.

This clone has just a few counts. The chain joins TRBV10-1 to TRBJ1-6; D gene ambiguous. The CDR3 runs 15 residues. Trimming removed 0 bases at V and 9 bases at J, with 12 bases between. Looked up from germline, CDR1 is WNHNN and CDR2 is SYGVQD (reference sequence). For the CDR3, the DNA is TGCGCCAGCAGTGAGTCGACACTCCGGTTTTCACCCCTCCACTTT. Encoded protein: CASSESTLRFSPLHF.

This clone has only a few counts. The V call is TRBV30, the J call TRBJ1-2; 8 bases are a match to TRBD1. With V trimmed by 2 bases and J by 8 bases, 13 bases remained unmatched. This CDR3 has 15 residues. CDR1 GTSNPN and CDR2 SVGIG come from the germline V gene (reference sequence). The CDR3 coding sequence is TGTGCCTGGAGTAGTGAAGGACAGGGTGTGAGGGGCTACACCTTC. This codes for CAWSSEGQGVRGYTF.

CDR3 sequence reads: CASSPSWGDKNIQYF. CDR3 in DNA: TGTGCCAGCTCACCTAGCTGGGGGGACAAAAACATTCAGTACTTC. This chain joins TRBV18 and TRBJ2-4, with D possibly TRBD2 on 6 matching bases. Deletions cut 3 bases from V and 3 bases from J, with 12 bases between. The CDR3 extends over 15 amino acids. Germline CDR1 is KGHSH and CDR2 is LQKENI. Drawing the rest from reference TRBV18 and TRBJ2-4, the complete variable domain is NAGVMQNPRHLVRRRGQEARLRCSPMKGHSHVYWYRQLPEEGLKFMVYLQKENIIDESGMPKERFSAEFPKEGPSILRIQQVVRGDSAAYFCASSPSWGDKNIQYFGAGTRLSVL.

The V gene is TRBV2, the J gene TRBJ2-7; TRBD2 might be the D (6 bases). The germline V gene has CDR1 SNHLY and CDR2 FYNNEI. The V end was cut by 11 bases, the J end by 2 bases, with 7 bases between. The length of the CDR3 is 10 residues. CDR3 coding DNA: TGTGCCGGGGGGACCTACGAGCAGTACTTC. It encodes CAGGTYEQYF.

This CDR3 is CASTGTSGTEQYF. DNA of the CDR3: TGTGCCAGCACCGGGACTAGCGGGACCGAGCAGTACTTC. The chain recombines TRBV6-5 with TRBJ2-7; 13 bases are a match to TRBD2. The CDR3 runs to 13 residues. Germline CDR1 MNHEY, CDR2 SVGAGI. V was clipped by 7 bases and J by 6 bases; unmatched bases: 3.

This clone appeared a few times. The chain links TRBV18 to TRBJ1-4; D is perhaps TRBD1 (5 bases). This CDR3 is built from 14 residues. With 3 bases removed from V and 7 bases from J, the gap between germline ends came to 12 bases. In germline, CDR1 is KGHSH, CDR2 LQKENI. CDR3: CASSPGGGSEKLFF. The DNA for the CDR3 is TGTGCCAGCTCACCGGGGGGAGGAAGTGAAAAACTGTTTTTT.

V gene TRBV5-1 combines with J gene TRBJ2-1, with D possibly being TRBD1 (6 bases). The CDR3 has 15 residues. V gave up 0 bases and J gave up 6 bases, with 13 bases separating them. Germline lookup yields CDR1 SGHRS and CDR2 YFSETQ. CDR3 bases: TGCGCCAGCAGCTTGGAACCACCCAGGGGCAATGAGCAGTTCTTC. Protein: CASSLEPPRGNEQFF. Full variable domain (remainder filled in from reference TRBV5-1 and TRBJ2-1): KAGVTQTPRYLIKTRGQQVTLSCSPISGHRSVSWYQQTPGQGLQFLFEYFSETQRNKGNFPGRFSGRQFSNSRSEMNVSTLELGDSALYLCASSLEPPRGNEQFFGPGTRLTVL.

The table lists this clone with a count of one. The chain couples TRBV18 to TRBJ2-7; D is undetermined. The V end lost 3 bases, the J end lost 0 bases, and 12 bases lay between the germline ends. The V gene's germline CDR1 is KGHSH and CDR2 LQKENI. The CDR3 runs 15 residues. The CDR3: CASSPNTHSSYEQYF. The CDR3, as DNA: TGTGCCAGCTCACCCAACACCCACAGCTCCTACGAGCAGTACTTC.

The V and J genes are TRBV5-1 and TRBJ1-1; D possibly corresponds to TRBD1 (6 bases). The length of the CDR3 is 15 residues. Germline loops: CDR1 SGHRS, CDR2 YFSETQ. Trimming removed 0 bases at V and 4 bases at J, with 13 bases between. The CDR3 sequence: CASSLAGGRGTEAFF. The CDR3 DNA follows: TGCGCCAGCAGCTTGGCCGGGGGGCGGGGCACTGAAGCTTTCTTT.

V and J are TRBV14 and TRBJ2-7, with D possibly matching TRBD2 (5 bases). There are 14 residues in the CDR3. V was trimmed by 4 bases and J by 6 bases, leaving 16 bases between them. Looked up from germline, CDR1 is SGHDN and CDR2 is FVKESK. CDR3 in DNA: TGTGCCAGCAGCCGGGAGTCGACGTTCGGCGAGCAGTACTTC. Translation: CASSRESTFGEQYF.

The gene calls are TRBV5-1 and TRBJ1-1; no definite D call. Germline CDR1 and CDR2: SGHRS and YFSETQ. Deletions cut 4 bases from V and 2 bases from J, with 3 bases between. CDR3 length: 11 amino acids. CDR3 bases: TGCGCCAGCAGCAGCAACACTGAAGCTTTCTTT. Its translation is CASSSNTEAFF.

This clone was found once. This rearrangement joins TRBV6-1 to TRBJ2-1; 14 bases match TRBD2. CDR3 length: 18 residues. The V gene's germline CDR1 is MNHNS and CDR2 SASEGT. The junction had 10 bases not matched to a gene; V was cut back by 4 bases and J by 5 bases. As DNA, the CDR3 is TGTGCCAGCAGTGCCCCCGAGAGACTAGCGGGGGGGGACAATGAGCAGTTCTTC. Translating it yields CASSAPERLAGGDNEQFF.

The chain is built from TRBV18 and TRBJ2-4; D is perhaps TRBD2 (6 bases). This CDR3 has 16 residues. V dropped 1 base and J dropped 0 bases, with 10 bases sitting between them. Germline-derived CDR1 and CDR2 are KGHSH and LQKENI. DNA of the CDR3: TGTGCCAGCTCACCACTGGGGGGACTAGCCAAAAACATTCAGTACTTC. Amino acid sequence: CASSPLGGLAKNIQYF. The full variable domain, completed using reference TRBV18 and TRBJ2-4, is NAGVMQNPRHLVRRRGQEARLRCSPMKGHSHVYWYRQLPEEGLKFMVYLQKENIIDESGMPKERFSAEFPKEGPSILRIQQVVRGDSAAYFCASSPLGGLAKNIQYFGAGTRLSVL.

The chain combines TRBV5-4 with TRBJ1-2, with TRBD1 identical over 7 bases. This CDR3 is built from 14 residues. CDR1 SGHNT and CDR2 YYREEE come from the germline V gene (reference sequence). V trimming: 4 bases; J trimming: 2 bases; junction bases outside the gene matches: 5. Written as DNA, the CDR3 is TGTGCCAGCAGCGCACCGACAGGGAACTATGGCTACACCTTC. Protein: CASSAPTGNYGYTF.

V usage is TRBV2 and J usage is TRBJ2-4, with 14 bases matching TRBD2. The CDR3 is 18 amino acids. Germline V CDR1 and CDR2: SNHLY, FYNNEI. Trimming at V came to 3 bases and at J to 0 bases, leaving 4 bases not matched to a gene. The CDR3 spells CASSDPTSGGVAKNIQYF. As DNA, the CDR3 is TGTGCCAGCAGTGACCCGACTAGCGGGGGGGTAGCCAAAAACATTCAGTACTTC.

The chain carries TRBV5-1 and TRBJ2-7; the match to TRBD1 covers 10 bases. The CDR3 is 13 residues long. V was pared by 7 bases and J by 5 bases, with 6 bases of the junction left unmatched. CDR1 and CDR2 from the germline V gene are SGHRS and YFSETQ. Here the CDR3 reads CASSRDRGHEQYF. The DNA for the CDR3 is TGCGCCAGCTCGAGGGACAGGGGCCACGAGCAGTACTTC.